The 25 T cell receptor beta chains below were found in one sample sequenced in a study of T cell changes during pregnancy in multiple sclerosis. Clones were read by immunoSEQ multiplex PCR, and TCRdb kept only the in-frame ones, dropping some. This table holds some 60,000 clones, about 91% found once. The material was peripheral blood, obtained before pregnancy. These receptors all stem from a female donor with multiple sclerosis, enrolled in a pregnancy study.

This clone has a handful of counts. The chain uses TRBV12-5 and TRBJ2-2; TRBD1 might be the D (6 bases). This CDR3 has 14 residues. V gave up 4 bases and J gave up 3 bases, with 9 bases separating them. Germline V gives CDR1 LGHNT, CDR2 FRNRAP. DNA of the CDR3: TGTGCTAGTGGTTCCACAGGGTACACCGGGGAGCTGTTTTTT. Translated: CASGSTGYTGELFF.

V usage is TRBV19 and J usage is TRBJ1-5; 8 positions match TRBD1. The CDR3 sequence is 15 residues long. Germline lookup yields CDR1 LNHDA and CDR2 SQIVND (reference sequence). V lost 6 bases to trimming and J lost 1 base; unmatched junction nucleotides: 5. CDR3 in DNA: TGTGCCAGTAGCTGGGGACAGGACAGCAATCAGCCCCAGCATTTT. This sequence encodes CASSWGQDSNQPQHF. Full variable domain (missing parts from reference TRBV19 and TRBJ1-5): DGGITQSPKYLFRKEGQNVTLSCEQNLNHDAMYWYRQDPGQGLRLIYYSQIVNDFQKGDIAEGYSVSREKKESFPLTVTSAQKNPTAFYLCASSWGQDSNQPQHFGDGTRLSIL.

J is TRBJ2-5 and V is TRBV7-9; the D is unclear. The CDR3 runs to 11 residues. The germline V gene has CDR1 SEHNR and CDR2 FQNEAQ (reference sequence). V gave up 2 bases and J gave up 5 bases, with 3 bases separating them. DNA for the CDR3: TGTGCCAGCAGCTTATCGGAGACCCAGTACTTC. This sequence encodes CASSLSETQYF.

The V gene is TRBV5-6, the J gene TRBJ2-5; TRBD1 is a possible D gene (6 bases). With 4 bases removed from V and 4 bases from J, the gap between germline ends came to 14 bases. The CDR3 spans 14 residues. Germline assignment: CDR1 SGHDT and CDR2 YYEEEE. The CDR3 sequence is CASSATGRGETQYF. Written as DNA, the CDR3 is TGTGCCAGCAGCGCAACAGGGCGCGGAGAGACCCAGTACTTC.

The V gene is TRBV29-1, the J gene TRBJ1-4; 8 bases are a match to TRBD1. V lost 4 bases to trimming and J lost 8 bases; unmatched junction nucleotides: 6. CDR3 length equals 13 residues. Germline-derived CDR1 and CDR2 are SQVTM and ANQGSEA. This CDR3 reads CSVAGRGREKLFF. The CDR3 nucleotides read TGCAGCGTTGCTGGCAGGGGGCGGGAAAAACTGTTTTTT. The complete variable domain, with remaining parts taken from reference TRBV29-1 and TRBJ1-4, reads SAVISQKPSRDICQRGTSLTIQCQVDSQVTMMFWYRQQPGQSLTLIATANQGSEATYESGFVIDKFPISRPNLTFSTLTVSNMSPEDSSIYLCSVAGRGREKLFFGSGTQLSVL.

The V gene is TRBV29-1, the J gene TRBJ1-1, with D unresolved. From germline, CDR1 is SQVTM and CDR2 ANQGSEA. The V end was cut by 4 bases, the J end by 4 bases, with 13 bases between. The CDR3 covers 13 residues. CDR3 sequence (DNA): TGCAGCGTTGCCGGAAGACTGTTCACTGAAGCTTTCTTT. Translating it yields CSVAGRLFTEAFF.

The chain combines TRBV19 with TRBJ1-2; D is undetermined. The CDR3 has 13 amino acids. Germline values: CDR1 LNHDA, CDR2 SQIVND (reference sequence). V gave up 7 bases and J gave up 3 bases, with 12 bases separating them. The CDR3 here is CASNPREHYGYTF. CDR3 coding DNA: TGTGCCAGTAACCCCCGGGAACACTATGGCTACACCTTC.

The chain combines TRBV6-5 with TRBJ1-4, with TRBD1 as a possible D gene (6 bases). The CDR3 loop spans 14 amino acids. Germline V lookup: CDR1 MNHEY, CDR2 SVGAGI. V was cut by 2 bases and J by 7 bases, with 11 bases left in between. The CDR3 loop is CASSYAAGAEKLFF. Here the CDR3 DNA reads TGTGCCAGCAGTTACGCGGCAGGGGCTGAAAAACTGTTTTTT.

The genes are TRBV5-5 and TRBJ1-1; 9 bases map to TRBD1. Germline V gives CDR1 SGHKS, CDR2 YYEKEE (reference sequence). Losses at the gene ends were 4 bases for V and 0 bases for J; bases not matched to a gene: 7. The CDR3 is made up of 16 amino acids. CDR3 nucleotides: TGTGCCAGCAGCCTCACAGGGGGCTTACTGAACACTGAAGCTTTCTTT. Translated: CASSLTGGLLNTEAFF.

The rearrangement joins TRBV10-1 to TRBJ2-7, with a tentative D call TRBD1 (5 bases). Germline CDR1 reads WNHNN; CDR2 reads SYGVQD (reference sequence). V was shortened by 5 bases and J by 0 bases, with 11 bases between the two germline ends. This CDR3 has 14 residues. Here the CDR3 DNA reads TGCGCCAGCAGTCAAGGCAGGGACTCCTACGAGCAGTACTTC. Its translation: CASSQGRDSYEQYF.

V gene TRBV13 combines with J gene TRBJ1-6, with a possible D match to TRBD1 (6 bases). V dropped 5 bases and J dropped 6 bases, with 17 bases sitting between them. In germline, CDR1 is PRHDT, CDR2 FYEKMQ (reference sequence). The CDR3 consists of 16 residues. The CDR3 DNA sequence: TGTGCCAGCAGCCTGGGGGCCGGACAGCTTAATTCACCCCTCCACTTT. It specifies CASSLGAGQLNSPLHF. The full variable domain, with the rest looked up from reference TRBV13 and TRBJ1-6, is AAGVIQSPRHLIKEKRETATLKCYPIPRHDTVYWYQQGPGQDPQFLISFYEKMQSDKGSIPDRFSAQQFSDYHSELNMSSLELGDSALYFCASSLGAGQLNSPLHFGNGTRLTVT.

In nucleotides, the CDR3 is TGTGCCAGCAGCTCCCGACAGGGGCGCCTTTGGGACACTGAAGCTTTCTTT. Residues: CASSSRQGRLWDTEAFF. V usage is TRBV7-8 and J usage is TRBJ1-1; 8 bases map to TRBD1. This CDR3 has 17 amino acids. Germline CDR1 SGHVS, CDR2 FQNEAQ. Losses at the gene ends were 4 bases for V and 3 bases for J; bases not matched to a gene: 13.

V and J are TRBV5-4 and TRBJ2-2, with unresolved D. Trimming cost V 0 bases and J 6 bases, with 6 bases left between them. The CDR3 has 13 residues. CDR1 is SGHNT and CDR2 is YYREEE in the germline V gene (reference sequence). This CDR3 reads CASSLAFSGELFF. Here the CDR3 DNA reads TGTGCCAGCAGCTTGGCTTTCTCCGGGGAGCTGTTTTTT.

The rearrangement uses TRBV4-2 and TRBJ2-3; 7 nucleotides agree with TRBD2. With 5 bases clipped from V and 7 bases from J, the junction kept 12 bases outside the gene matches. The CDR3 is made up of 15 amino acids. Germline CDR1 LGHNA, CDR2 YNFKEQ. CDR3 in DNA: TGTGCCAGCAGCTTGGACGGGGAGGGTGCCAATACGCAGTATTTT. Translation: CASSLDGEGANTQYF.

The chain is built from TRBV9 and TRBJ2-7; weak D call: TRBD2 (6 bases). CDR1 and CDR2 (germline): SGDLS, YYNGEE. This CDR3 has 15 amino acids. Trimming took 2 bases from V and 3 from J, leaving 15 bases between them. CDR3 nucleotide sequence: TGTGCCAGCAGCGTCCTCTCCGGGGACTTCTACGAGCAGTACTTC. Translation: CASSVLSGDFYEQYF.

The chain recombines TRBV6-5 with TRBJ1-2; 9 bases are shared with TRBD1. Germline CDR1 is MNHEY and CDR2 is SVGAGI. V dropped 2 bases and J dropped 5; count of bases not matched to a gene: 3. The CDR3 covers 14 residues. DNA of the CDR3: TGTGCCAGCAGTTACGCCGGGACAGGGTATGGCTACACCTTC. As protein: CASSYAGTGYGYTF.

The V and J genes are TRBV7-9 and TRBJ2-3, with 7 bases fitting TRBD1. This CDR3 has 15 amino acids. Germline values: CDR1 SEHNR, CDR2 FQNEAQ (reference sequence). The V segment lost 4 bases and the J segment 4 bases; nucleotides outside the gene matches: 8. CDR3 region: CASSSYRGLADTQYF. Written as DNA, the CDR3 is TGTGCCAGCAGCTCCTACAGGGGATTGGCAGATACGCAGTATTTT.

The rearrangement links TRBV15 to TRBJ2-3, with 9 bases that match TRBD2. The CDR3 totals 17 residues. The ends lost 5 bases at V and 5 bases at J; junction bases unmatched: 14. The V gene's germline CDR1 is LNHNV and CDR2 YYDKDF (reference sequence). The DNA for the CDR3 is TGTGCCACCAGCTCCCTTCGGCTAGCGGGGATGAGAGATACGCAGTATTTT. This sequence encodes CATSSLRLAGMRDTQYF.

This chain joins TRBV6-6 and TRBJ2-5, with 7 bases lining up with TRBD2. The CDR3 is made up of 13 amino acids. Germline V gives CDR1 MNHNY, CDR2 SVGAGI (reference sequence). The V gene end was trimmed by 5 bases and the J gene end by 2 bases; junction bases not matched to a gene: 2. CDR3 in DNA: TGTGCCAGCAGTGGGGACTATCAAGAGACCCAGTACTTC. Protein sequence: CASSGDYQETQYF.

The gene calls are TRBV6-1 and TRBJ1-2; no clear D. Germline V lookup: CDR1 MNHNS, CDR2 SASEGT. The CDR3 sequence is 13 residues long. V gave up 0 bases and J gave up 5 bases, with 7 bases separating them. For the CDR3, the DNA is TGTGCCAGCAGTGAAGCGCCCAGTTATGGCTACACCTTC. This gives the protein CASSEAPSYGYTF.

V is TRBV5-6 and J is TRBJ1-6, with 8 bases lining up with TRBD1. Germline assignment: CDR1 SGHDT and CDR2 YYEEEE. The CDR3 covers 16 residues. Unmatched junction bases numbered 12, after V lost 4 bases and J lost 9 bases. CDR3 sequence reads: CASSQSDRAFGSPLHF. The CDR3 DNA reads as TGTGCCAGCAGCCAATCGGACAGGGCATTTGGTTCACCCCTCCACTTT.

Here the CDR3 DNA reads TGTGCCAGCAGCTCCCAGCCCCGGGCGGGGGAGACCCAGTACTTC. Amino acids: CASSSQPRAGETQYF. The rearrangement uses TRBV6-6 and TRBJ2-5; perhaps TRBD2 as D (6 bases). V shed 6 bases and J shed 5 bases, with 19 bases lying between them. The CDR3 loop spans 15 amino acids. Germline V gene sequence: CDR1 MNHNY, CDR2 SVGAGI (reference sequence).

The rearrangement joins TRBV4-1 to TRBJ1-1; 12 bases are shared with TRBD1. Losses at the gene ends were 4 bases for V and 2 bases for J; bases not matched to a gene: 11. Looked up from germline, CDR1 is MGHRA and CDR2 is YSYEKL. This CDR3 has 18 amino acids. The DNA of the CDR3 is TGCGCCAGCAGCCCCTTGGGACAGGGGGCATTCGGAAACACTGAAGCTTTCTTT. Protein: CASSPLGQGAFGNTEAFF.

The J gene is TRBJ2-7, the V gene TRBV7-3; tentative D call: TRBD1 (6 bases). CDR1 and CDR2 (germline): SGHTA, FQGTGA. Trimming left V 3 bases short and J 4 bases short, with 16 bases between. The CDR3 is 15 amino acids. The CDR3 loop reads CASSLGAGTPYEQYF. DNA for the CDR3: TGTGCCAGCAGCTTGGGCGCCGGGACACCTTACGAGCAGTACTTC.

The chain links TRBV6-5 to TRBJ2-7; a possible D gene is TRBD2 (5 bases). Deletions cut 0 bases from V and 0 bases from J, with 9 bases between. This CDR3 contains 15 residues. From germline, CDR1 is MNHEY and CDR2 SVGAGI. The DNA of the CDR3 is TGTGCCAGCAGTTACTCGACGGGGAGCTCCTACGAGCAGTACTTC. Translation gives CASSYSTGSSYEQYF.